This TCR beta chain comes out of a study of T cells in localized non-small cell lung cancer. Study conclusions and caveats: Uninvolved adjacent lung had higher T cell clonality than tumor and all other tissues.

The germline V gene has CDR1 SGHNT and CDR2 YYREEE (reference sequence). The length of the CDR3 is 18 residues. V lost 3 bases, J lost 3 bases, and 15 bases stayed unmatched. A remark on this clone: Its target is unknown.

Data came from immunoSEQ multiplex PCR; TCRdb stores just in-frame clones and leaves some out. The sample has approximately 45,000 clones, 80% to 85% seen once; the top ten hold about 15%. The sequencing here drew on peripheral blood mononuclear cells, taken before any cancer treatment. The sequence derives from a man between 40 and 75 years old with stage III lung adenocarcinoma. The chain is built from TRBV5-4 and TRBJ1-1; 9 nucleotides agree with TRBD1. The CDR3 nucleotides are TGTGCCAGCAGCTCACAAGCCGCCTTCCGGGACAGGGACACTGAAGCTTTCTTT. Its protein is CASSSQAAFRDRDTEAFF.